A selection of T cell receptor beta chains follows, all from one sample in a study of breast tumors, draining lymph nodes, adjacent tissues. TCRdb reprocessed the multiplex PCR reads with MiXCR, giving one entry per CDR3 protein. The sample includes about 130,000 distinct CDR3 sequences, around 22% of them seen just once. Specimen: axillary lymph node tissue. The receptor source for this set is a female donor with breast cancer. Some clones in this sample may be carry-over from other donors' samples. The CDR3 runs from the conserved cysteine through the conserved F or W. D genes are given only for firm matches. Clone size, where shown, is once, few, many, or a class for clones that have expanded.

CDR3	DNA	V	J	size	D
CASSIGTSGEGEQFF	TGTGCCAGCAGCATAGGCACTAGCGGGGAAGGGGAGCAGTTCTTC	TRBV11-1	TRBJ2-1	-	TRBD2
CASSPIRGVGNTKYF	TGTGCCAGCAGTCCCATCAGGGGGGTCGGAAACACCAAATATTTT	TRBV28	TRBJ1-3	-	TRBD1
CASSPWDSNQPQHF	TGTGCCAGCAGCCCATGGGATAGCAATCAGCCCCAGCATTTT	TRBV7-2	TRBJ1-5	many	-
CASTLGLTSGHEQYF	TGTGCCAGCACCCTGGGGTTGACTAGCGGCCACGAGCAGTACTTC	TRBV12-3/TRBV12-4	TRBJ2-7	many	TRBD2
CSASGTGRADTQYF	TGCAGTGCCTCCGGGACTGGGAGGGCAGATACGCAGTATTTT	TRBV20-1	TRBJ2-3	many	TRBD2
CASSEALVAPHNEQFF	TGTGCCAGCAGTGAAGCGCTTGTAGCTCCACACAATGAGCAGTTCTTC	TRBV2	TRBJ2-1	many	-
CASSLYRREDTQYF	TGTGCCAGCAGCTTGTATAGGCGGGAGGATACGCAGTATTTT	TRBV7-3	TRBJ2-3	many	TRBD2
CASSIWTSGTNEQFF	TGTGCCAGTAGTATCTGGACTAGCGGGACCAATGAGCAGTTCTTC	TRBV19	TRBJ2-1	many	TRBD2
CASSLDPGQGGTDTQYF	TGTGCCAGCAGCTTAGATCCTGGACAGGGAGGCACAGATACGCAGTATTTT	TRBV11-2	TRBJ2-3	many	TRBD1
CASSRLGEQYF	TGTGCCAGCTCGCGTTTAGGCGAGCAGTACTTC	TRBV2	TRBJ2-7	many	-
CASTLGGFSGNTIYF	TGTGCCAGCACCCTCGGGGGCTTCTCTGGAAACACCATATATTTT	TRBV6-1	TRBJ1-3	many	-
CASSYSGTDHTDTQYF	TGTGCCAGCAGTTACTCCGGGACAGACCACACAGATACGCAGTATTTT	TRBV6-2/TRBV6-3	TRBJ2-3	-	TRBD1
CSASSAGGSPYEQYF	TGCAGTGCAAGCTCCGCTGGCGGGAGTCCCTACGAGCAGTACTTC	TRBV20-1	TRBJ2-7	many	TRBD2
CASSLVAGAIDTQYF	TGTGCCAGCAGCTTGGTAGCGGGAGCAATAGATACGCAGTATTTT	TRBV5-4	TRBJ2-3	many	TRBD2
CASSLLTSGRDGELFF	TGTGCCAGCAGTTTATTGACTAGCGGGAGGGACGGGGAGCTGTTTTTT	TRBV12-3/TRBV12-4	TRBJ2-2	many	TRBD2
CSARGGGGVQETQYF	TGCAGTGCTAGAGGTGGGGGGGGGGTACAAGAGACCCAGTACTTC	TRBV20-1	TRBJ2-5	many	TRBD2
CASPTRTDYNEQFF	TGTGCCAGTCCAACTCGGACAGATTACAATGAGCAGTTCTTC	TRBV28	TRBJ2-1	many	-
CASRSSGSGYEQYF	TGTGCCAGCAGGTCCTCAGGGTCAGGCTACGAGCAGTACTTC	TRBV28	TRBJ2-7	many	-
CASGSLAGGISTGELFF	TGTGCTAGTGGTTCGTTAGCGGGAGGGATCTCAACCGGGGAGCTGTTTTTT	TRBV12-5	TRBJ2-2	few	TRBD2
CASSESRGGDAEQFF	TGTGCCAGCAGTGAATCCAGGGGCGGCGATGCTGAGCAGTTCTTC	TRBV2	TRBJ2-1	many	-
CASSRGTSGLNEQFF	TGTGCCAGCAGCCGGGGGACTAGCGGGCTCAATGAGCAGTTCTTC	TRBV12-3/TRBV12-4	TRBJ2-1	many	TRBD2
CAISGQGYGYTF	TGTGCCATCAGTGGACAGGGGTATGGCTACACCTTC	TRBV10-3	TRBJ1-2	many	TRBD1
CASSSWGTNEQFF	TGCGCCAGCAGCTCTTGGGGGACTAATGAGCAGTTCTTC	TRBV5-1	TRBJ2-1	many	-
CATSETQGAGETQYF	TGTGCCACCAGTGAGACACAGGGGGCTGGGGAGACCCAGTACTTC	TRBV24-1	TRBJ2-5	many	TRBD1
CSAPWDMKETQYF	TGCAGTGCCCCTTGGGACATGAAAGAGACCCAGTACTTC	TRBV20-1	TRBJ2-5	many	-
CASSYNRGGGTPSFYEQYF	TGTGCCAGCAGCTACAACAGGGGAGGGGGAACCCCGAGCTTTTACGAGCAGTACTTC	TRBV6-5	TRBJ2-7	many	-
CSARGETQYF	TGCAGTGCTAGGGGAGAGACCCAGTACTTC	TRBV20-1	TRBJ2-5	many	-
CASSRQGSGANVLTF	TGTGCCAGCAGCCGACAGGGGTCTGGGGCCAACGTCCTGACTTTC	TRBV28	TRBJ2-6	few	TRBD1
CASSFRGTSGTSPYDEQFF	TGTGCCAGCAGCTTCAGAGGGACTAGCGGGACCTCCCCCTACGATGAGCAGTTCTTC	TRBV11-2	TRBJ2-1	-	TRBD2
CATSGYTNSGANVLTF	TGTGCCACCAGTGGTTACACCAACTCTGGGGCCAACGTCCTGACTTTC	TRBV24-1	TRBJ2-6	many	-
CAITWDTRDGYTF	TGTGCCATCACATGGGACACCAGAGATGGCTACACCTTC	TRBV10-3	TRBJ1-2	many	-
CASRRGGTSGSGEQFF	TGTGCCAGCAGGAGAGGTGGGACTAGCGGGAGCGGTGAGCAGTTCTTC	TRBV12-3/TRBV12-4	TRBJ2-1	many	TRBD2